This T cell receptor (beta chain) was identified during a study of PD-1 blockade in classical Hodgkin lymphoma. Overall study context: Every 2 weeks, patients got 3 mg/kg intravenous nivolumab.

Relapse was seen in all patients after autologous stem cell transplantation, and brentuximab vedotin exposure was variable. Clones were read by immunoSEQ multiplex PCR, and TCRdb kept only the in-frame ones, dropping some. The sample records fewer than 90,000 clones, around 93% being singletons. This TCR was recovered from a human donor with classical Hodgkin lymphoma. The specimen was peripheral blood mononuclear cells (PBMCs), collected at baseline.

CDR3 sequence: CASSLYGRTYLSRGHWDEQFF. The CDR3 DNA reads as TGTGCCAGCAGCTTATATGGACGGACCTACTTGAGCCGGGGCCATTGGGATGAGCAGTTCTTC. The chain combines TRBV7-8 with TRBJ2-1; D is possibly TRBD1 or TRBD2 (5 bases each). CDR1 is SGHVS and CDR2 is FQNEAQ in the germline V gene. V lost 2 bases, J lost 8 bases, and 34 bases lay in between. This CDR3 is 21 amino acids long.